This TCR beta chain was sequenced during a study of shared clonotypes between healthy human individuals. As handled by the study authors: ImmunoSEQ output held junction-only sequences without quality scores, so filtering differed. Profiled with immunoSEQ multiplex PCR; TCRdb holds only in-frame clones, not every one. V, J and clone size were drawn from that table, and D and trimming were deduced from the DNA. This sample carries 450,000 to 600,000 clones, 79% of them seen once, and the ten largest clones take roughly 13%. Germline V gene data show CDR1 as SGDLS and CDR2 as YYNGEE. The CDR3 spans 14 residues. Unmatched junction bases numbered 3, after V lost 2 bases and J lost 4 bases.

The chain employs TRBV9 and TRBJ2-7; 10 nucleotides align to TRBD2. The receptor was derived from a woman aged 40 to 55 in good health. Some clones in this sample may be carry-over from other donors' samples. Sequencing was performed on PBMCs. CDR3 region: CASSVGTSEYEQYF. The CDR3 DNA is TGTGCCAGCAGCGTCGGGACTAGCGAGTACGAGCAGTACTTC.